This TCR beta chain was recovered during a study of cytomegalovirus exposure and HLA in healthy donors. Whole-study results and caveats: It was confirmed in vitro that a few of the CMV-associated chains were specific for CMV antigens.

As regards this clone: Its antigen remains unknown.

The PCR ran on 60 Vbeta and 13 Jbeta primers. The table came from immunoSEQ multiplex PCR; TCRdb's copy has only in-frame clones and leaves some out. Recorded for this sample: tens of thousands of clones. Germline CDR1 reads SGHRS; CDR2 reads YFSETQ. Trimming at V came to 3 bases and at J to 0 bases, leaving 11 bases not matched to a gene. This CDR3 comprises 19 residues. The chain joins TRBV5-1 to TRBJ2-1; 11 bases align to TRBD2. The receptor was isolated from a middle-aged man in good health and CMV-seronegative. The sample consisted of PBMCs. CDR3 DNA sequence: TGCGCCAGCAGCTCCAGACTAGCGGGGAGCGGGAGCTCCTACAATGAGCAGTTCTTC. Its protein product is CASSSRLAGSGSSYNEQFF.